This T cell receptor beta chain was sequenced during a study of blood T cell repertoires in COVID-19. The CDR3 loop spans 16 amino acids. Germline V lookup: CDR1 LNHDA, CDR2 SQIVND (reference sequence). V lost 3 bases to trimming and J lost 4 bases; unmatched junction nucleotides: 6. TCRdb keeps only in-frame clones here, not all; method: immunoSEQ multiplex PCR. The sample has 150,000 to 200,000 clones, 80% to 85% seen once. The J gene is TRBJ2-6, the V gene TRBV19; TRBD1 aligns across 7 bases. Sequences were obtained from peripheral blood. This TCR came from a woman aged 30 to 39 with acute or convalescent COVID-19. The CDR3 DNA follows: TGTGCCAGTAGTATTCTAAAGGGGGCCGGGGCCAACGTCCTGACTTTC. Its translation is CASSILKGAGANVLTF.